This paragraph reports one T cell receptor (beta chain). Samples were taken at baseline and on day 1 of cycles 4 and 7. TCRdb keeps only in-frame clones here, not all; method: immunoSEQ multiplex PCR. The data hold about 73,000 clones, with approximately 92% observed a single time. This record comes from a study of OX40 agonist ivuxolimab in advanced cancers. The sequences come from CD4+ or CD8+ T cells sorted from blood, collected in a trial of the OX40 agonist ivuxolimab. The sequence was collected from an adult with an advanced solid tumor such as melanoma, head and neck, liver or kidney cancer.

CDR3 DNA sequence: TGTGCCAGCAGTTACGCTTTAGGGAACGAGCAGTACTTC. This sequence encodes CASSYALGNEQYF. The V call is TRBV6-5, the J call TRBJ2-7; D is undetermined. The V gene lost 2 bases and the J gene lost 5 bases, with 10 bases spanning the gap. Germline V gene data show CDR1 as MNHEY and CDR2 as SVGAGI. This CDR3 is built from 13 residues.